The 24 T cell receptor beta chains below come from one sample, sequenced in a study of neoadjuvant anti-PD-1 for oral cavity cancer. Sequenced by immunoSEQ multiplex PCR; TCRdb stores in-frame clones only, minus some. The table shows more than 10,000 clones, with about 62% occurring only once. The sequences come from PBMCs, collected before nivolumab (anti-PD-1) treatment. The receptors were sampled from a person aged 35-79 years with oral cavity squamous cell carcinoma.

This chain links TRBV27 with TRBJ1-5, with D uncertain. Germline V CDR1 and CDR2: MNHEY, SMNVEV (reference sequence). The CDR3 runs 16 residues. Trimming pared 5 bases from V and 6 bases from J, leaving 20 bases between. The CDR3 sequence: CASSPWALGGGQPQHF. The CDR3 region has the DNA TGTGCCAGCAGTCCCTGGGCCCTAGGTGGTGGTCAGCCCCAGCATTTT.

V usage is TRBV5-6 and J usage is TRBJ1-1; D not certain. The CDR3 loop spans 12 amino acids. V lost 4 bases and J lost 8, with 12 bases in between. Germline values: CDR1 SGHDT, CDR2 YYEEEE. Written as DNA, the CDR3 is TGTGCCAGCAGCCCGTGGACGGGAGAAGCTTTCTTT. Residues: CASSPWTGEAFF.

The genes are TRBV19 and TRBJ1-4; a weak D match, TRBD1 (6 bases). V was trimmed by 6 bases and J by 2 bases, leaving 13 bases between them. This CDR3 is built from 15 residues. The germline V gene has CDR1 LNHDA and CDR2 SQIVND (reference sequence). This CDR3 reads CASSAGGLTNEKLFF. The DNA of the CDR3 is TGTGCCAGTAGCGCCGGGGGGCTCACTAATGAAAAACTGTTTTTT.

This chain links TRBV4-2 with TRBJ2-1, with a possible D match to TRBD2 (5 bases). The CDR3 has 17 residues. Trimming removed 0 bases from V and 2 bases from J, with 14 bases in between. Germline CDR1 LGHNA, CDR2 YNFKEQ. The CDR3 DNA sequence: TGTGCCAGCAGCCAAGACGAGACGGGAACCCCCTACAATGAGCAGTTCTTC. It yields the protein CASSQDETGTPYNEQFF.

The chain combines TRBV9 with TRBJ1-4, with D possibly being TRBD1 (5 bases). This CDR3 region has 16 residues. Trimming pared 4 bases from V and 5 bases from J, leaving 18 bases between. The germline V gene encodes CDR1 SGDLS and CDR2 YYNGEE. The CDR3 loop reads CASSPSSGTRNEKLFF. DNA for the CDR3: TGTGCCAGCAGCCCCTCATCCGGGACTCGAAATGAAAAACTGTTTTTT. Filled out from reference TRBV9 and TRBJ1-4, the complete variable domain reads DSGVTQTPKHLITATGQRVTLRCSPRSGDLSVYWYQQSLDQGLQFLIQYYNGEERAKGNILERFSAQQFPDLHSELNLSSLELGDSALYFCASSPSSGTRNEKLFFGSGTQLSVL.

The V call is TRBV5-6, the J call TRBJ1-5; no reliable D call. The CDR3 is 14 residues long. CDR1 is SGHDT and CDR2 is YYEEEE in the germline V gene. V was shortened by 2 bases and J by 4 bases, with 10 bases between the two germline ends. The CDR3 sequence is CASSFGLSNQPQHF. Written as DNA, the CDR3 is TGTGCCAGCAGCTTTGGCTTATCAAATCAGCCCCAGCATTTT.

In nucleotides, the CDR3 is TGCGCCAGCAGCCAGCAGGGAATCGGTTCGGAGACCCAGTACTTC. It encodes CASSQQGIGSETQYF. The chain employs TRBV4-1 and TRBJ2-5, with a tentative D call TRBD1 (5 bases). Germline V gene data show CDR1 as MGHRA and CDR2 as YSYEKL. V was shortened by 3 bases and J by 5 bases, with 16 bases between the two germline ends. The CDR3 consists of 15 residues.

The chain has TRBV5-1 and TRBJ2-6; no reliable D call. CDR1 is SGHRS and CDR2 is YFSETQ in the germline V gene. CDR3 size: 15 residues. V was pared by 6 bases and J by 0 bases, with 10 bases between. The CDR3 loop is CASTPDLSGANVLTF. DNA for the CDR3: TGCGCCAGCACTCCCGACCTCTCTGGGGCCAACGTCCTGACTTTC.

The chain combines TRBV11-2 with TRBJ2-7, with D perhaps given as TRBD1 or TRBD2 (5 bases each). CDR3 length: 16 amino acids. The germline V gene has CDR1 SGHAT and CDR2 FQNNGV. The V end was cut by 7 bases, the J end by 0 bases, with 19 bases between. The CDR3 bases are TGTGCCAGCACCGACCCCGGGGCACTTAGCTCCTACGAGCAGTACTTC. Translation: CASTDPGALSSYEQYF.

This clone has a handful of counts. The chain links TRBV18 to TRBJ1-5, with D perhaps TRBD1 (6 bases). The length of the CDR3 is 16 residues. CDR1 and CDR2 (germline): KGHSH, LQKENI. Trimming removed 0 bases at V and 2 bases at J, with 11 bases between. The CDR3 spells CASSPPDRTGNQPQHF. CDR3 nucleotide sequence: TGTGCCAGCTCACCACCGGATAGGACAGGCAATCAGCCCCAGCATTTT.

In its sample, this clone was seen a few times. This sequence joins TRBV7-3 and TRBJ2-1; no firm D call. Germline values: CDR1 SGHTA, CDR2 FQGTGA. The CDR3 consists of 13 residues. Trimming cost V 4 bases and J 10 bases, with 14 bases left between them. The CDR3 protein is CASSSKGTREQFF. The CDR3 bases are TGTGCCAGCAGCTCGAAAGGTACCCGAGAGCAGTTCTTC.

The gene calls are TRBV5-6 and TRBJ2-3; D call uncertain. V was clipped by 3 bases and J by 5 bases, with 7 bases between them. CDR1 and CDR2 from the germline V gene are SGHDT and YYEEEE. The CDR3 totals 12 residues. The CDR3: CASSYPGDTQYF. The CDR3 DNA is TGTGCCAGCAGCTACCCGGGAGATACGCAGTATTTT.

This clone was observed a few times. DNA of the CDR3: TGTGCCATCAGTGAGGGACAGACCAACACTGAAGCTTTCTTT. Amino acid sequence: CAISEGQTNTEAFF. This chain uses TRBV10-3 with TRBJ1-1; D perhaps matches TRBD1 (6 bases). V was shortened by 2 bases and J by 2 bases, with 9 bases between the two germline ends. Germline CDR1 ENHRY, CDR2 SYGVKD. The CDR3 has 14 amino acids.

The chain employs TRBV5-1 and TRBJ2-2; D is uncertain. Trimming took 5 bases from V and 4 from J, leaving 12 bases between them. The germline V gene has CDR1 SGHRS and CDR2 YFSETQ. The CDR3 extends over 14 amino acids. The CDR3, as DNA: TGCGCCAGCAGGGTAGAGCCATCCACCGGGGAGCTGTTTTTT. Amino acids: CASRVEPSTGELFF.

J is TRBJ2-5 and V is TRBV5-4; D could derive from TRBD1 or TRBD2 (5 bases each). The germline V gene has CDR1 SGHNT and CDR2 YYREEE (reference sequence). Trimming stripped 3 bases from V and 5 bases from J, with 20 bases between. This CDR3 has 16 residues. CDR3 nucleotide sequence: TGTGCCAGCAGCTCCCGGGTCTCCCCGGGGCTGGAGACCCAGTACTTC. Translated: CASSSRVSPGLETQYF.

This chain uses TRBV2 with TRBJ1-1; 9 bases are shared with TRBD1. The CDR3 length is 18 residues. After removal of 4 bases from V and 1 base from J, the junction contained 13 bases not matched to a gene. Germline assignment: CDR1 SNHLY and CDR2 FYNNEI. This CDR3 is CASSVPGQGAPPNTEAFF. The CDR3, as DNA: TGTGCCAGCAGTGTCCCGGGACAGGGAGCACCACCGAACACTGAAGCTTTCTTT.

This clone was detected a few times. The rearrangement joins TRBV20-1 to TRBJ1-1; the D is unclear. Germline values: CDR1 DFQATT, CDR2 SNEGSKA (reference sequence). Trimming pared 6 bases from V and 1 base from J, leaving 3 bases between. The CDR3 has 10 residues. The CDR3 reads CSAWNTEAFF. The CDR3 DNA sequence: TGCAGTGCATGGAACACTGAAGCTTTCTTT.

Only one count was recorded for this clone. The CDR3 region is CASSRGADLGEQYF. The CDR3, as DNA: TGTGCCAGCAGCCGGGGGGCGGATCTTGGGGAGCAGTACTTC. The V and J genes are TRBV7-2 and TRBJ2-7, with D possibly TRBD2 on 7 matching bases. The CDR3 is made up of 14 amino acids. Germline V gene sequence: CDR1 SGHTA, CDR2 FQGNSA. V was shortened by 5 bases and J by 7 bases, with 18 bases between the two germline ends.

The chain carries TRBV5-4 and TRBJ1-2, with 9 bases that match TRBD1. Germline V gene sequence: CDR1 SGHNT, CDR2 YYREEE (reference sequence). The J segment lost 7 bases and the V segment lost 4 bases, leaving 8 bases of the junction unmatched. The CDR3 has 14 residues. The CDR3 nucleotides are TGTGCCAGCAGCCTTATCCGACAGGGGGGTGGCTACACCTTC. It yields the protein CASSLIRQGGGYTF.

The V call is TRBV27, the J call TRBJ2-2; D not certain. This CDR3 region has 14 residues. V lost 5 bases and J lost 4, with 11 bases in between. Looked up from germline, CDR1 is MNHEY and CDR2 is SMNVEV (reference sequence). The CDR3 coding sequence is TGTGCCAGCAGTGACTTCTACCGCACCGGGGAGCTGTTTTTT. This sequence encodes CASSDFYRTGELFF.

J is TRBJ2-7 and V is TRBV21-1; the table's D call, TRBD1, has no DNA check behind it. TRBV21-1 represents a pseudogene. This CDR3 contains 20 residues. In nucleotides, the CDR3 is TGTGCCAGCAGCAAAGGACCGGGACAGGCGGCTAGGAAGAGCTCCTACGAGCAGTACTTC. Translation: CASSKGPGQAARKSSYEQYF.

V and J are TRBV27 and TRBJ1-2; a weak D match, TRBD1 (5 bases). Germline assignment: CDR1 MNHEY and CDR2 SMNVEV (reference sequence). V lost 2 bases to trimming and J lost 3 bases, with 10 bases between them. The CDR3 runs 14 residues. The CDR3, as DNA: TGTGCCAGCAGTTTACTAGGCAGGGACTATGGCTACACCTTC. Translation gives CASSLLGRDYGYTF.

The CDR3 region has the DNA TGTGCCAGCAGCGTAGCTTCGGGGTTCCCGGAGCTGTTTTTT. Its protein is CASSVASGFPELFF. The chain employs TRBV9 and TRBJ2-2; weak D call: TRBD2 (5 bases). The CDR3 is 14 amino acids. Germline-derived CDR1 and CDR2 are SGDLS and YYNGEE. V was shortened by 0 bases and J by 10 bases, with 13 bases between the two germline ends. Combining the CDR3 with reference TRBV9 and TRBJ2-2 gives the whole variable domain DSGVTQTPKHLITATGQRVTLRCSPRSGDLSVYWYQQSLDQGLQFLIQYYNGEERAKGNILERFSAQQFPDLHSELNLSSLELGDSALYFCASSVASGFPELFFGEGSRLTVL.

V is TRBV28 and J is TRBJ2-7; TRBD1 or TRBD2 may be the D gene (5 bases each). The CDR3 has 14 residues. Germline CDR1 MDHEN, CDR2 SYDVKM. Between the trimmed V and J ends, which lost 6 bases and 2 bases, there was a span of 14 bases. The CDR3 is CASRGELRPYEQYF. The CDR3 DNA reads TGTGCCAGCAGGGGGGAGCTTAGGCCCTACGAGCAGTACTTC.